The clone carrying this TCR beta chain was counted only a few times. These data come from a study of blood T cells in healthy people across ages. Staff drew approximately 9.7 milliliters of peripheral blood from each donor. The germline V gene encodes CDR1 MGHRA and CDR2 YSYEKL. The CDR3 has 16 amino acids. V dropped 1 base and J dropped 6 bases, with 18 bases sitting between them. It was with a sample-barcoded 5' primer and a J-beta primer mix that a second PCR of roughly 7 to 12 cycles was run. Every cDNA molecule bore a tag from a template-switch adaptor containing 12 random nucleotides. TCRdb independently ran MiXCR on the 5' RACE reads; one entry per CDR3 protein. The sample shows about 1.8 million distinct CDR3 sequences, around 50% of them seen only once.

The sequence derives from a middle-aged woman in good health. Sequencing was performed on blood. The gene calls are TRBV4-1 and TRBJ1-2; D is perhaps TRBD1 (5 bases). This chain's CDR3 is CASSQGGGAPRDGYTF. DNA of the CDR3: TGCGCCAGCAGCCAAGGTGGAGGGGCTCCCCGCGATGGCTACACCTTC.